The 10 T cell receptor beta chains reported below all come from one sample, sequenced in a study of CD8 T cells in ankylosing spondylitis. Regarding the study as a whole: Characteristic, it appeared, of ankylosing spondylitis blood was a TCR beta motif of about eight highly homologous variants.

TCRdb reanalysed the 5' RACE reads using MiXCR and keeps one entry per CDR3 protein. The sample holds about 840,000 distinct CDR3 sequences, 12% seen once. These receptors have no known antigen. What was sequenced was blood, either unsorted or a sorted T cell fraction (not recorded which). Receptors were obtained from a male donor with ankylosing spondylitis.

The sample holds one count of this clonotype. The J gene is TRBJ2-5, the V gene TRBV20-1, with 7 bases fitting TRBD2. The J segment lost 2 bases and the V segment lost 5 bases, leaving 5 bases of the junction unmatched. Germline V gene lookup returns CDR1 DFQATT and CDR2 SNEGSKA (reference sequence). There are 13 residues in the CDR3. The CDR3 sequence: CSAGGEDQETQYF. The CDR3 bases are TGCAGTGCTGGGGGGGAGGATCAAGAGACCCAGTACTTC.

The table lists this clonotype with a few counts. The chain links TRBV12-3 or TRBV12-4 to TRBJ1-6; D possibly corresponds to TRBD1 (5 bases). The CDR3 has 11 amino acids. Deletions cut 6 bases from V and 14 bases from J, with 11 bases between. This CDR3 reads CASSGGGSLHF. DNA for the CDR3: TGTGCCAGCAGCGGGGGGGGGTCCCTCCACTTT.

This clonotype has only a few counts. The chain employs TRBV24-1 and TRBJ2-1; 7 bases fit TRBD2. The length of the CDR3 is 17 residues. V lost 2 bases and J lost 0; bases outside the gene matches: 6. The V gene's germline CDR1 is KGHDR and CDR2 SFDVKD. In DNA form, the CDR3 reads TGTGCCACCAGTGATTCCCTGACTAGCAGCTCCTACAATGAGCAGTTCTTC. Amino acid sequence: CATSDSLTSSSYNEQFF.

This clonotype turned up a few times. The V call is TRBV7-9, the J call TRBJ2-1; D is unresolved. The V gene's germline CDR1 is SEHNR and CDR2 FQNEAQ (reference sequence). The CDR3 loop spans 16 amino acids. Trimming cost V 0 bases and J 0 bases, with 9 bases left between them. The CDR3 sequence is CASSLAVGVSYNEQFF. CDR3 DNA: TGTGCCAGCAGCTTAGCGGTGGGTGTCTCCTACAATGAGCAGTTCTTC.

The chain combines TRBV9 with TRBJ1-2; no definite D call. The CDR3 totals 15 residues. Trimming pared 0 bases from V and 7 bases from J, leaving 16 bases between. CDR1 SGDLS and CDR2 YYNGEE come from the germline V gene. The CDR3 here is CASSVDADPLGGYTF. The CDR3 DNA follows: TGTGCCAGCAGCGTAGACGCAGACCCCCTAGGTGGCTACACCTTC.

The sample holds a few counts of this clonotype. V and J are TRBV2 and TRBJ2-2; D is undetermined. V shed 7 bases and J shed 5 bases, with 17 bases lying between them. This CDR3 contains 15 residues. The germline V gene has CDR1 SNHLY and CDR2 FYNNEI. The CDR3 spells CASKVLGFGTGELFF. CDR3 nucleotide sequence: TGTGCCAGCAAGGTTTTGGGTTTTGGAACCGGGGAGCTGTTTTTT. Based on the CDR3 plus reference TRBV2 and TRBJ2-2, the full variable domain is EPEVTQTPSHQVTQMGQEVILRCVPISNHLYFYWYRQILGQKVEFLVSFYNNEISEKSEIFDDQFSVERPDGSNFTLKIRSTKLEDSAMYFCASKVLGFGTGELFFGEGSRLTVL.

The gene calls are TRBV28 and TRBJ2-7, with D perhaps TRBD1 (6 bases). CDR1 and CDR2 from the germline V gene are MDHEN and SYDVKM. There are 14 residues in the CDR3. The germline V and J ends were trimmed by 0 bases and 6 bases, with 12 bases remaining between them. CDR3 DNA: TGTGCCAGCAGTTTATGGGGGACAAACGGCGAGCAGTACTTC. Translation gives CASSLWGTNGEQYF.

Regarding this clonotype: At one end, the junction sequence differs from germline, possibly due to a read error. This rearrangement joins TRBV6-5 to TRBJ2-3; 10 bases are a match to TRBD2. This CDR3 is 15 amino acids long. Looked up from germline, CDR1 is MNHEY and CDR2 is SVGAGI. The CDR3 here is CASSYSTSGADTQYF. The CDR3 bases are TGTGCTAGCAGTTACTCTACTAGCGGGGCAGATACGCAGTATTTT.

As to this clonotype: This CDR3 fails to terminate in the conserved phenylalanine or tryptophan, so it likely reflects a read error. Because the CDR3's place on the DNA is in doubt, the DNA is left out and the CDR3 is given as listed by TCRdb. This chain links TRBV20-1 with TRBJ2-7; TRBD2 is the table's D call and was not checked against the DNA. Germline V gives CDR1 DFQATT, CDR2 SNEGSKA (reference sequence). With termini counted, the CDR3 has 13 amino acids. CDR3 in amino acids: CSANSARLRALEI.

The table lists this clonotype with a few counts. Written as DNA, the CDR3 is TGCGCCAGCAGCCCAGGAAATACATATGGCTACACCTTC. Translating gives CASSPGNTYGYTF. This chain uses TRBV5-1 with TRBJ1-2, with D unresolved. Germline V CDR1 and CDR2: SGHRS, YFSETQ. The CDR3 runs 13 residues. V lost 4 bases and J lost 5, with 12 bases in between.